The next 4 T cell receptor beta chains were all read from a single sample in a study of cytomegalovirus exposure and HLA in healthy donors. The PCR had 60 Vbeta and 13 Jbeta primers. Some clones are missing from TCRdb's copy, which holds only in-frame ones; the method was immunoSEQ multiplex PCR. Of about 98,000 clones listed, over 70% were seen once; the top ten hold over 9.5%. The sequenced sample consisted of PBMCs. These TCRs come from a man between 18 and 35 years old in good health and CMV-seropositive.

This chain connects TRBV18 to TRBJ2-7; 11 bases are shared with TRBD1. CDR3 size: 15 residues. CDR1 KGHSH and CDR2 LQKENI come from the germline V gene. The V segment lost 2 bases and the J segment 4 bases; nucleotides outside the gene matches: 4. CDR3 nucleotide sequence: TGTGCCAGCTCACCAGGGACAGGGGGAGGTTACGAGCAGTACTTC. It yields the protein CASSPGTGGGYEQYF.

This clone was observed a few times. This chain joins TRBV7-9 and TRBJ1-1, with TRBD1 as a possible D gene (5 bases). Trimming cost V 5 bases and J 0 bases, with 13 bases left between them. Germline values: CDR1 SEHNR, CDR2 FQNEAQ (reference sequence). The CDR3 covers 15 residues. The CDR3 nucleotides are TGTGCCAGCAGCGAGCAGGGTGGAGTGAACACTGAAGCTTTCTTT. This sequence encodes CASSEQGGVNTEAFF.

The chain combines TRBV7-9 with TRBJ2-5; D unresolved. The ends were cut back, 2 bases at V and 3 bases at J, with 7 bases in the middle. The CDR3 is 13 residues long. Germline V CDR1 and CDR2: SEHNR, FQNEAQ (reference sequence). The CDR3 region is CASSLLREETQYF. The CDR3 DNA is TGTGCCAGCAGCTTACTGAGAGAAGAGACCCAGTACTTC.

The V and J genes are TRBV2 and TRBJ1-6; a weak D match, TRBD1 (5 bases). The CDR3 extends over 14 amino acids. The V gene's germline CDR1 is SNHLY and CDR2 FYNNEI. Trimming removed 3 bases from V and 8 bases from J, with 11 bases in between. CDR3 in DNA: TGTGCCAGCAGTGAGAGACAGTGGGATTCACCCCTCCACTTT. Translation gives CASSERQWDSPLHF.